This T cell receptor (beta chain) appears in the sequencing data of a study of cytomegalovirus exposure and HLA in healthy donors. The CDR3 is 16 residues long. The V gene's germline CDR1 is PRHDT and CDR2 FYEKMQ (reference sequence). Between the trimmed V and J ends, which lost 4 bases and 3 bases, there was a span of 18 bases. The protocol was immunoSEQ multiplex PCR, while the TCRdb copy is restricted to in-frame clones and leaves out a portion. There are about 190,000 clones in the sample; 86% occur only once, and roughly 1.6% lies in the top ten. Sequenced input: PBMCs. The TCR was taken from a woman under 30 in good health and CMV-seronegative. This chain joins TRBV13 and TRBJ1-2, with D possibly being TRBD1 (6 bases). CDR3: CASSSRGGNPYYGYTF. The CDR3 bases are TGTGCCAGCAGCTCCCGTGGGGGCAACCCATACTATGGCTACACCTTC.